This T cell receptor beta chain comes out of a study of blood T cell repertoires in COVID-19. V lost 6 bases, J lost 10 bases, and 9 bases lay in between. Per the germline V gene, CDR1 is SQVTM and CDR2 is ANQGSEA. CDR3 length equals 9 residues. TCRdb keeps only in-frame clones here, not all; method: immunoSEQ multiplex PCR. Counted here are some 170,000 clones, roughly 84% occurring once; the ten biggest clones make up 6% to 7%. Sequencing was performed on peripheral blood. The chain joins TRBV29-1 to TRBJ1-2; D possibly corresponds to TRBD1 (5 bases). This clonotype was obtained from a woman aged 40 to 49 with COVID-19, enrolled during active disease. CDR3 amino acids: CSVETDYTF. DNA of the CDR3: TGCAGCGTGGAGACAGACTACACCTTC.